This T cell receptor (beta chain) was retrieved from a study of Tregs in tolerant kidney transplant recipients. As regards this clone: The antigen is undetermined.

The length of the CDR3 is 18 residues. Germline V CDR1 and CDR2: SGHRS, YFSETQ. V lost 3 bases and J lost 1; bases outside the gene matches: 5. Unstimulated regulatory T cells (CD4+CD25+CD127-), CD4+CD25- non-regulatory cells, CD4 and CD8 cells were FACS-sorted from thawed PBMCs. Study-wide results and limits: Tolerant patients' donor-specific Tregs expanded beyond overall Tregs, suggesting antigen-driven growth.

The protocol was immunoSEQ multiplex PCR, while the TCRdb copy is restricted to in-frame clones and leaves out a portion. The sample has about 94,000 clones; more than 85% are singletons. The J gene is TRBJ2-3, the V gene TRBV5-1; 16 bases agree with TRBD2. Sequences were derived from CD4+ T cells from blood, sampled before the transplant. The receptor's source is a human donor who received a combined kidney and bone marrow transplant. The CDR3 protein is CASSWGLAGGLGTDTQYF. The CDR3 coding sequence is TGCGCCAGCAGCTGGGGACTAGCGGGGGGGTTGGGCACAGATACGCAGTATTTT.